This is a list of T cell receptor beta chains from one sample in a study of spatial heterogeneity in lung cancer. TCRdb reprocessed the 5' RACE reads via MiXCR and lists one record per CDR3 protein. The sample yields over 85,000 distinct CDR3 sequences, approximately 19% seen once. The sequencing used PBMCs, collected at follow-up. These receptors all come from a male donor with early-stage non-small cell lung cancer. Both conserved end residues are part of each CDR3. The D gene is left open where the match is weak. The size entry is marked missing in some rows and otherwise reads once, few, many or a size class.

>TRBD1|TRBV12-3/TRBV12-4|-|TRBJ1-2
TGTGCCAGCAGTTTCCAGGGACAGGGGAACTATGGCTACACCTTC
CASSFQGQGNYGYTF
>-|TRBV29-1|few|TRBJ2-3
TGCAGCGTTGAGGGCGGTTTTGATACGCAGTATTTT
CSVEGGFDTQYF
>TRBD1|TRBV29-1|many|TRBJ2-5
TGCAGCGTTGTCACAGGGGCCCAAGAGACCCAGTACTTC
CSVVTGAQETQYF
>-|TRBV10-3|few|TRBJ1-2
TGTGCCATCTCGGGGCAAGGGGCAGGTGGCTACACCTTC
CAISGQGAGGYTF
>-|TRBV7-2|-|TRBJ2-7
TGTGCCAGCAGCTTAGCGTCCCCAACGGCCTACGAGCAGTACTTC
CASSLASPTAYEQYF
>TRBD1|TRBV20-1|-|TRBJ1-5
TGCAGTGCTAGAGCCGGTGGACAGGGGAATCAGCCCCAGCATTTT
CSARAGGQGNQPQHF
>-|TRBV19|few|TRBJ2-2
TGTGCCAGTAATTCGAGAGTCCCAACCAACACCGGGGAGCTGTTTTTT
CASNSRVPTNTGELFF
>-|TRBV5-4|-|TRBJ2-2
TGTGCCAGCAGCTTTAATTTTTGGACGGAGAACACCGGGGAGCTGTTTTTT
CASSFNFWTENTGELFF
>-|TRBV5-8|many|TRBJ1-6
TGTGCCAGCACCTTCTCCGAAGGACCTAATTCACCCCTCCACTTT
CASTFSEGPNSPLHF
>-|TRBV29-1|-|TRBJ1-1
TGCAGCGTTGAAGGACAGGCCGACACTGAAGCTTTCTTT
CSVEGQADTEAFF
>-|TRBV20-1|-|TRBJ1-1
TGCAGTGCTAGAGTGGGAGGCACTGAAGCTTTCTTT
CSARVGGTEAFF
>-|TRBV24-1|-|TRBJ1-1
TGTGCCACCAGTGATTCCTACAGTGGAGCTTTCTTT
CATSDSYSGAFF
>TRBD2|TRBV6-5|-|TRBJ2-7
TGTGCCAGCAGGGTAGGACTAGGAGATTACGAGCAGTACTTC
CASRVGLGDYEQYF
>-|TRBV5-1|-|TRBJ1-2
TGCGCCAGCAGCTCCGACATCGACTATGGCTACACCTTC
CASSSDIDYGYTF
>-|TRBV12-5|many|TRBJ1-3
TGTGCTAGTGGTTGGAAACAGGATTTCTCTGGAAACACCATATATTTT
CASGWKQDFSGNTIYF
>-|TRBV11-2|few|TRBJ2-1
TGTGCCAGCAGCTTAGATCCGGGAGTTGGTGAGCAGTTCTTC
CASSLDPGVGEQFF
>TRBD2|TRBV19|-|TRBJ2-1
TGTGCCAGTAGTCGCCTAGCGGGGGGTTACAATGAGCAGTTCTTC
CASSRLAGGYNEQFF
>-|TRBV4-1|-|TRBJ2-5
TGCGCCAGCAGCCATACAAGGCTTAAGGACAGCCAAGAGACCCAGTACTTC
CASSHTRLKDSQETQYF
>TRBD2|TRBV5-4|few|TRBJ2-3
TGTGCCAGCAGCCAGGCAGGGCGGGAGACGACAGATACGCAGTATTTT
CASSQAGRETTDTQYF
>-|TRBV6-5|few|TRBJ1-3
TGTGCCAGCAGTCAACAGGGACTCTCTGGAAACACCATATATTTT
CASSQQGLSGNTIYF
>-|TRBV6-5|-|TRBJ1-1
TGTGCCAGCAGTGCAACCCCTCGCCAGGGAGAAGCTTTCTTT
CASSATPRQGEAFF
>-|TRBV5-4|few|TRBJ2-1
TGTGCCAGCAGCTTGTTACGAGGCGGAGAGCAGTTCTTC
CASSLLRGGEQFF
>-|TRBV4-1|once|TRBJ1-2
TGCGCCAGCAGCCAAGATGGGGCTACAAACTATGGCTACACCTTC
CASSQDGATNYGYTF
>-|TRBV3-1|few|TRBJ2-1
TGTGCCAGCAGCCAAGATCTAGGGCTTACTTACAATGAGCAGTTCTTC
CASSQDLGLTYNEQFF
>-|TRBV2|many|TRBJ1-2
TGTGCCAGCAGTGTTCAGCGCACCTATGGCTACACCTTC
CASSVQRTYGYTF
>TRBD2|TRBV5-4|-|TRBJ2-1
TGTGCCAGCAGCTTGGGGGCTAGCGGGAGATACAATGAGCAGTTCTTC
CASSLGASGRYNEQFF
>-|TRBV20-1|many|TRBJ2-1
TGCAGTGCTAGCCACTACAATGAGCAGTTCTTC
CSASHYNEQFF
>-|TRBV5-6|few|TRBJ1-2
TGTGCCAGCAGCCTAGCGGACTATGGCTACACCTTC
CASSLADYGYTF
>TRBD1|TRBV30|few|TRBJ1-2
TGTGCCTGGCACCGGGACAGGCCTTATGGCTACACCTTC
CAWHRDRPYGYTF
>TRBD1|TRBV2|-|TRBJ1-5
TGTGCCAGCAGTGGGGACAGACCTAATCAGCCCCAGCATTTT
CASSGDRPNQPQHF
>-|TRBV7-2|-|TRBJ1-2
TGTGCCAGCAGCTCCTACGCAGACAGTCCTAGCTATGGCTACACCTTC
CASSSYADSPSYGYTF
>TRBD2|TRBV18|-|TRBJ2-7
TGTGCCAGCTCACCAGCCTGGGGGGGCTACGAGCAGTACTTC
CASSPAWGGYEQYF
>TRBD1|TRBV5-6|-|TRBJ2-7
TGTGCCAGCAGCCCTTGGGACAGGACTCTATCCTACGAGCAGTACTTC
CASSPWDRTLSYEQYF
>TRBD2|TRBV7-9|-|TRBJ2-7
TGTGCCAGCAGCTATGGGACTAGCGGGAGTTACGAGCAGTACTTC
CASSYGTSGSYEQYF
>TRBD1|TRBV7-8|few|TRBJ1-6
TGTGCCAGCAGCCGGGACACATGGACAGGGATCCCCCGAGATAATTCACCCCTCCACTTT
CASSRDTWTGIPRDNSPLHF
>TRBD1|TRBV11-2|-|TRBJ2-3
TGTGCCAGCAGCTACGACAGGGGGCCAGATACGCAGTATTTT
CASSYDRGPDTQYF
>-|TRBV4-3|-|TRBJ2-3
TGCGCCAGCAGCCAAGTTATGGGTTCAGATACGCAGTATTTT
CASSQVMGSDTQYF
>-|TRBV27|-|TRBJ1-2
TGTGCCACCGGCTCTCTGGGCTATGGCTACACCTTC
CATGSLGYGYTF
>-|TRBV12-5|few|TRBJ1-5
TGTGCTAGTGGCCCCGCGACAGGATTTAGCAATCAGCCCCAGCATTTT
CASGPATGFSNQPQHF
>TRBD1|TRBV20-1|-|TRBJ1-2
TGCAGTGCTACACTCGGCAGGGGGGCCTATGGCTACACCTTC
CSATLGRGAYGYTF